This record looks at one T cell receptor beta chain sequence and its context. The target antigen is unknown. Together with a sample-barcoded 5' primer, a J-beta primer mix was included in a second PCR lasting roughly 7 to 11 cycles. Every cDNA molecule carried a tag from a template-switch adaptor bearing 12 random nucleotides. Each single sample gave us at least 3 million CDR3-containing paired-end reads. MiXCR, run by TCRdb on the 5' RACE reads, gives a single entry per CDR3 protein. This table holds roughly 1,300,000 distinct CDR3 sequences, around 55% found once. The data were taken from a study of blood T cells in healthy people across ages. Study-wide context: About one barcoded beta molecule per two T cells came from capture by template switching. Study findings and constraints: Possibly, changes in expanded clonotypes were confounded because donor CMV status was unknown.

CDR3 size: 16 residues. Germline CDR1 reads MGHRA; CDR2 reads YSYEKL. V lost 1 base to trimming and J lost 6 bases; unmatched junction nucleotides: 7. This chain joins TRBV4-1 and TRBJ2-1, with TRBD1 matching over 9 bases. The sample consisted of blood. The receptor was derived from a man between 18 and 29 years old in good health. The DNA of the CDR3 is TGCGCCAGCAGCCAAGGTACCGGGACAGGGTCCAATGAGCAGTTCTTC. Translation: CASSQGTGTGSNEQFF.